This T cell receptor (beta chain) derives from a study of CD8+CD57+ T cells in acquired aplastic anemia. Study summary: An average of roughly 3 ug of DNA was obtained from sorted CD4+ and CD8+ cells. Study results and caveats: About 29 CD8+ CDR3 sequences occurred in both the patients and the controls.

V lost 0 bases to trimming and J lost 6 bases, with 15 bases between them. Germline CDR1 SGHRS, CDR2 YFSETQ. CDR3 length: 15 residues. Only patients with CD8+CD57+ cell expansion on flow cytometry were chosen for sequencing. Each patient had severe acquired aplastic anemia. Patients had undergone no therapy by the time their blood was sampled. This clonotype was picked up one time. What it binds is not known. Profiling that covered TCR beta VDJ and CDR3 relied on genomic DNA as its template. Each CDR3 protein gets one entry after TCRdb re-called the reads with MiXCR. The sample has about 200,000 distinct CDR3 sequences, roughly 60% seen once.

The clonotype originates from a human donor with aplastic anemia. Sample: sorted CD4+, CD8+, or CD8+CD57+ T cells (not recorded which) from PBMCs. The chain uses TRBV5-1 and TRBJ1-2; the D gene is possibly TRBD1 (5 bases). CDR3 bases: TGCGCCAGCAGCTTGGACCCGGAACAGGTCAATGGCTACACCTTC. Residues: CASSLDPEQVNGYTF.